This TCR beta chain came from a study of blood T cell repertoires in COVID-19. Overall study: Acute and convalescent COVID-19 samples came from the United States, Italy and Spain. PBMCs, B-cell-depleted T cells, or T cells provided the cDNA or gDNA that made up the material.

The germline V gene has CDR1 MDHEN and CDR2 SYDVKM. The CDR3 covers 18 residues. V gave up 0 bases and J gave up 4 bases, with 20 bases separating them. How the authors handled the data: Estimation of nucleated cell counts was performed using reference gene primer amplification. Data came from immunoSEQ multiplex PCR; TCRdb stores just in-frame clones and leaves some out. Clonal size and the V and J genes are those of that table, whereas D and trimming came from the DNA. Counted here are about 44,000 clones, approximately 80% occurring once; the ten biggest clones make up more than 55%. V is TRBV28 and J is TRBJ2-3; perhaps TRBD2 as D (5 bases). This clonotype originated in a man aged 80 or over with acute or convalescent COVID-19. Sequenced sample: peripheral blood. The CDR3 DNA reads TGTGCCAGCAGTTTATGGGGGAGTAAATCATATAACGCAGATACGCAGTATTTT. Protein sequence: CASSLWGSKSYNADTQYF.